This T cell receptor beta chain came from a study of CD8 T cells in Susac syndrome. This clonotype was seen once. RNA amounts of about 0.5 to 1 ug underwent reverse transcription with random hexamers. TCRdb itself ran the immunoSEQ multiplex PCR reads through MiXCR, one entry per CDR3 protein. The sample lists more than 85,000 distinct CDR3 sequences, 90% to 96% seen once, with roughly 0.099% in the top ten. V shed 10 bases and J 7 bases; nucleotides not matched to a gene: 5. Germline CDR1 is SGHTA and CDR2 is FQGTGA. CDR3 length: 13 residues. CD8+ and CD4+ T cells taken from blood had their TCR beta sequenced. Age- and sex-matched healthy donors served as the control group. TEMRA cells were FACS-enriched, unlike CD8+ and CD4+ T cells, which were negatively isolated.

The sample taken for sequencing was CD4+ T cells from PBMCs. V gene TRBV7-3 combines with J gene TRBJ2-1; 12 bases fit TRBD2. The clonotype comes from a human donor in good health. CDR3 DNA sequence: TGTGCCACTAGCGGGGGGGCCATAAATGAGCAGTTCTTC. This codes for CATSGGAINEQFF.